These 32 T cell receptor beta chains originate from one sample sequenced in a study of T-cell reconstitution after alpha-beta-depleted transplantation in children. Researchers prepared the TCRbeta library using unique molecular identifiers, the study reports. A single record per CDR3 protein comes from TCRdb applying MiXCR to the PCR reads. The sample includes 190,000 or so distinct CDR3 sequences, just under 6.5% seen only once; the top ten take around 4.3%. The specimen was PBMCs, collected before TCRalphabeta/CD19-depleted stem cell transplant. These receptor sequences come from a girl in the first two years of life with combined immunodeficiency, due to receive a stem cell transplant.

This clonotype came up many times. The chain links TRBV2 to TRBJ2-7; no reliable D call. The CDR3 is 12 residues long. Germline V gene lookup returns CDR1 SNHLY and CDR2 FYNNEI. V was shortened by 8 bases and J by 1 base, with 9 bases between the two germline ends. CDR3 sequence reads: CASLRVSYEQYF. CDR3 DNA: TGTGCCAGCCTGAGAGTGTCCTACGAGCAGTACTTC.

The sample holds many counts of this clonotype. The V and J genes are TRBV20-1 and TRBJ2-4, with TRBD2 identical over 7 bases. Germline assignment: CDR1 DFQATT and CDR2 SNEGSKA (reference sequence). This CDR3 is 15 amino acids long. V gave up 5 bases and J gave up 1 base; unmatched junction bases: 8. CDR3 sequence: CSAPGAGDAKNIQYF. The CDR3 bases are TGCAGTGCTCCCGGGGCGGGGGACGCCAAAAACATTCAGTACTTC.

This clonotype was found many times. The chain uses TRBV5-1 and TRBJ2-5; tentative D call: TRBD2 (6 bases). The ends were cut back, 4 bases at V and 7 bases at J, with 17 bases in the middle. The CDR3 is 14 residues long. Germline loops: CDR1 SGHRS, CDR2 YFSETQ. CDR3 residues: CASSRLVFEGTQYF. The CDR3 nucleotides read TGCGCCAGCAGCCGACTAGTTTTTGAAGGGACCCAGTACTTC.

The V call is TRBV7-9, the J call TRBJ2-5; D is possibly TRBD1 (6 bases). The ends were cut back, 5 bases at V and 4 bases at J, with 20 bases in the middle. The CDR3 loop spans 16 amino acids. Per the germline V gene, CDR1 is SEHNR and CDR2 is FQNEAQ (reference sequence). DNA for the CDR3: TGTGCCAGCAGCCTAACGACAGGCAGACGAGGAGAGACCCAGTACTTC. Translation: CASSLTTGRRGETQYF.

This clonotype was seen ten or more times. CDR3 residues: CASSTPVGQADTQYF. The CDR3 DNA is TGCGCCAGCAGCACACCCGTTGGACAAGCAGATACGCAGTATTTT. This chain connects TRBV4-1 to TRBJ2-3; TRBD1 is a possible D gene (5 bases). Germline assignment: CDR1 MGHRA and CDR2 YSYEKL. Trimming left V 5 bases short and J 4 bases short, with 16 bases between. The CDR3 is 15 residues long.

This clonotype was seen repeatedly, ten times or more. The CDR3 region is CASSQDVGAANSPLHF. CDR3 bases: TGTGCCAGCAGCCAAGACGTTGGGGCGGCTAATTCACCCCTCCACTTT. The V gene is TRBV3-1, the J gene TRBJ1-6; D is possibly TRBD1 (5 bases). This CDR3 is 16 amino acids long. Germline loops: CDR1 LGHDT, CDR2 YNNKEL (reference sequence). Trimming cost V 0 bases and J 6 bases, with 12 bases left between them.

This clonotype has a handful of counts. V gene TRBV7-2 combines with J gene TRBJ2-5; 12 bases match TRBD2. From germline, CDR1 is SGHTA and CDR2 FQGNSA. The CDR3 spans 19 residues. The V gene end was trimmed by 0 bases and the J gene end by 0 bases; junction bases not matched to a gene: 8. The DNA for the CDR3 is TGTGCCAGCAGCTTAGCAATAGGGCTAGCGGGGGGGGACCAAGAGACCCAGTACTTC. Its translation is CASSLAIGLAGGDQETQYF.

The chain uses TRBV20-1 and TRBJ1-1; possible D gene TRBD1, 5 bases. Germline CDR1 DFQATT, CDR2 SNEGSKA (reference sequence). Trimming took off 0 bases at V and 8 bases at J, with 16 bases between the two ends. CDR3 length equals 14 residues. DNA of the CDR3: TGCAGTGCTAGAGAATCAAACAGGATTAGGGAAGCTTTCTTT. This gives the protein CSARESNRIREAFF.

This clonotype was observed many times. This chain joins TRBV29-1 and TRBJ2-7; 7 bases line up with TRBD1. The CDR3 covers 16 residues. Germline V gene lookup returns CDR1 SQVTM and CDR2 ANQGSEA. V shed 4 bases and J 0 bases; nucleotides not matched to a gene: 12. The CDR3 nucleotides are TGCAGCGTTGTTTTGACGTCCCACAGGGGCTCCTACGAGCAGTACTTC. It is translated as CSVVLTSHRGSYEQYF.

This clonotype came up many times. This sequence joins TRBV4-1 and TRBJ1-5; D is unclear. CDR3 length equals 14 residues. The germline V and J ends were trimmed by 0 bases and 4 bases, with 7 bases remaining between them. The germline V gene encodes CDR1 MGHRA and CDR2 YSYEKL. The CDR3 DNA sequence: TGCGCCAGCAGCCAAGAACCTAGTAATCAGCCCCAGCATTTT. Protein: CASSQEPSNQPQHF.

This clonotype was recorded many times. This chain uses TRBV9 with TRBJ2-5, with TRBD2 identical over 13 bases. Germline V lookup: CDR1 SGDLS, CDR2 YYNGEE. The length of the CDR3 is 15 residues. The V gene end was trimmed by 3 bases and the J gene end by 4 bases; junction bases not matched to a gene: 3. This CDR3 reads CASSDRTSGGETQYF. In DNA form, the CDR3 reads TGTGCCAGCAGCGACCGGACTAGCGGGGGAGAGACCCAGTACTTC.

This clonotype was recorded at least ten times. This chain connects TRBV20-1 to TRBJ1-2; D is possibly TRBD1 (5 bases). This CDR3 has 17 residues. Trimming cost V 0 bases and J 5 bases, with 22 bases left between them. Germline assignment: CDR1 DFQATT and CDR2 SNEGSKA (reference sequence). The CDR3 loop is CSARDLLGGAGPYGYTF. In DNA form, the CDR3 reads TGCAGTGCTAGAGATCTCCTGGGAGGGGCAGGACCATATGGCTACACCTTC.

This clonotype was counted ten times or more. The chain combines TRBV20-1 with TRBJ1-2; D is unclear. The CDR3 has 10 amino acids. Germline assignment: CDR1 DFQATT and CDR2 SNEGSKA (reference sequence). Trimming took 0 bases from V and 8 from J, leaving 4 bases between them. The CDR3 DNA follows: TGCAGTGCTAGAGATATAGGCTACACCTTC. Protein sequence: CSARDIGYTF.

The rearrangement uses TRBV11-2 and TRBJ2-1, with D hard to call. Germline V CDR1 and CDR2: SGHAT, FQNNGV. This CDR3 is 15 amino acids long. Trimming removed 0 bases at V and 4 bases at J, with 10 bases between. CDR3 in DNA: TGTGCCAGCAGCTTAGAGTTGTCTTTATACAATGAGCAGTTCTTC. It codes for CASSLELSLYNEQFF.

At least ten counts were recorded for this clonotype. The rearrangement links TRBV12-3 or TRBV12-4 to TRBJ2-2; 7 bases map to TRBD2. CDR3 length equals 14 residues. V was pared by 0 bases and J by 5 bases, with 0 bases of the junction left unmatched. The CDR3 is CASSLAGLTGELFF. For the CDR3, the DNA is TGTGCCAGCAGTTTAGCGGGACTAACCGGGGAGCTGTTTTTT.

V usage is TRBV6-1 and J usage is TRBJ2-7; D is tentatively TRBD1 or TRBD2 (5 bases each). CDR1 and CDR2 (germline): MNHNS, SASEGT. The ends were cut back, 6 bases at V and 7 bases at J, with 22 bases in the middle. The CDR3 covers 15 residues. This CDR3 is CASSEGSLPLREQYF. CDR3 in DNA: TGTGCCAGCAGCGAGGGGTCCTTACCCTTGCGGGAGCAGTACTTC.

Many counts were recorded for this clonotype. This chain connects TRBV6-2 or TRBV6-3 to TRBJ2-1; 11 nucleotides agree with TRBD1. CDR3 length: 16 amino acids. Germline CDR1 is MNHEY and CDR2 is SVGEGT. The V segment lost 6 bases and the J segment 7 bases; nucleotides outside the gene matches: 11. The CDR3 here is CASREKGQGARNEQFF. The CDR3 nucleotides are TGTGCCAGCAGGGAAAAAGGACAGGGGGCAAGGAATGAGCAGTTCTTC.

This clonotype was counted at least ten times. This chain connects TRBV18 to TRBJ1-6; 7 nucleotides match TRBD1. The CDR3 sequence is 15 residues long. The J segment lost 8 bases and the V segment lost 6 bases, leaving 10 bases of the junction unmatched. Germline CDR1 KGHSH, CDR2 LQKENI. CDR3 protein: CASSRDRPADSPLHF. The CDR3 DNA reads as TGTGCCAGCTCCAGGGACAGACCGGCGGATTCACCCCTCCACTTT.

V gene TRBV7-2 combines with J gene TRBJ2-7; possibly TRBD1 for D (6 bases). The CDR3 loop spans 14 amino acids. Germline V gene data show CDR1 as SGHTA and CDR2 as FQGNSA. V gave up 4 bases and J gave up 0 bases, with 10 bases separating them. CDR3 amino acids: CASSSRGLSYEQYF. The CDR3 DNA sequence: TGTGCCAGCAGCTCCAGGGGCCTCTCCTACGAGCAGTACTTC. Variable domain in full (rest from reference TRBV7-2 and TRBJ2-7): GAGVSQSPSNKVTEKGKDVELRCDPISGHTALYWYRQSLGQGLEFLIYFQGNSAPDKSGLPSDRFSAERTGGSVSTLTIQRTQQEDSAVYLCASSSRGLSYEQYFGPGTRLTVT.

A word on this clonotype: A much larger clone sits a single nucleotide away, making a read error possible. The chain carries TRBV25-1 and TRBJ2-5; 12 bases agree with TRBD2. The CDR3 covers 15 residues. Per the germline V gene, CDR1 is MGHDK and CDR2 is SYGVNS. The CDR3 bases are TGTACCAGCAGTGAGCGGGGACTAGCGGGAGAGACCCAGTACTTC. Protein product: CTSSERGLAGETQYF.

This rearrangement joins TRBV6-5 to TRBJ2-1, with D possibly matching TRBD2 (6 bases). The CDR3 is 15 residues long. V was clipped by 2 bases and J by 4 bases, with 12 bases between them. Germline CDR1 and CDR2: MNHEY and SVGAGI. CDR3 nucleotide sequence: TGTGCCAGCAGTTACGAGTCGGGAGTATACAATGAGCAGTTCTTC. Residues: CASSYESGVYNEQFF.

In its sample, this clonotype was seen many times. The chain links TRBV12-3 or TRBV12-4 to TRBJ1-1; D call uncertain. The V and J ends lost 5 bases and 7 bases respectively, with 14 bases between them. This CDR3 is 13 amino acids long. The CDR3 spells CASSTTSPIEAFF. Written as DNA, the CDR3 is TGTGCCAGCAGTACCACGTCCCCGATTGAAGCTTTCTTT.

This clonotype was seen at least ten times. The chain is built from TRBV6-2 or TRBV6-3 and TRBJ1-1; possible D gene TRBD1, 5 bases. Looked up from germline, CDR1 is MNHEY and CDR2 is SVGEGT. CDR3 length: 14 residues. Trimming shortened V by 7 bases and J by 0 bases, and 12 bases separated the two germline ends. CDR3 sequence (DNA): TGTGCCAGCACACGGGACGGATTGAACACTGAAGCTTTCTTT. This sequence encodes CASTRDGLNTEAFF.

This chain links TRBV19 with TRBJ2-3; D is uncertain. Trimming removed 6 bases at V and 4 bases at J, with 17 bases between. This CDR3 comprises 15 residues. The germline CDR1 and CDR2 sequences are LNHDA and SQIVND (reference sequence). The CDR3 sequence is CASSTQTIGADTQYF. The CDR3 nucleotides are TGTGCCAGTAGCACTCAAACTATTGGCGCAGATACGCAGTATTTT.

The chain joins TRBV19 to TRBJ1-1; no reliable D call. The V end lost 3 bases, the J end lost 0 bases, and 8 bases lay between the germline ends. CDR3 length: 14 residues. Germline V lookup: CDR1 LNHDA, CDR2 SQIVND (reference sequence). CDR3 amino acids: CASSMGGMNTEAFF. The CDR3 bases are TGTGCCAGTAGTATGGGCGGCATGAACACTGAAGCTTTCTTT.

This clonotype was observed at least ten times. The chain is built from TRBV12-3 or TRBV12-4 and TRBJ2-7; D unresolved. V was pared by 3 bases and J by 4 bases, with 10 bases between. This CDR3 spans 13 amino acids. CDR3 loop: CASSFVDLYEQYF. The CDR3 DNA reads TGTGCCAGCAGTTTTGTGGATTTATACGAGCAGTACTTC.

This chain connects TRBV28 to TRBJ2-5; 7 nucleotides align to TRBD1. The CDR3 extends over 16 amino acids. Germline V gene data show CDR1 as MDHEN and CDR2 as SYDVKM. The V and J ends lost 4 bases and 4 bases, in that order; junction bases with no gene match: 12. CDR3: CASSSRDRILRETQYF. Here the CDR3 DNA reads TGTGCCAGCAGTTCCCGGGACAGAATCCTGAGAGAGACCCAGTACTTC.

This clonotype was counted many times. The chain links TRBV18 to TRBJ2-7, with TRBD2 matching over 9 bases. With V trimmed by 4 bases and J by 6 bases, 7 bases remained unmatched. The CDR3 contains 14 residues. From germline, CDR1 is KGHSH and CDR2 LQKENI. The CDR3 region has the DNA TGTGCCAGCTCACAAGGGACTAGCCCTCTCGAGCAGTACTTC. Its translation is CASSQGTSPLEQYF.

This clonotype was picked up many times. This chain connects TRBV4-1 to TRBJ1-2; D not certain. The germline gives CDR1 MGHRA, CDR2 YSYEKL. V lost 6 bases, J lost 1 base, and 12 bases lay in between. This CDR3 region has 14 residues. CDR3 in amino acids: CASRPTPLNYGYTF. The DNA for the CDR3 is TGCGCCAGCAGGCCCACACCACTTAACTATGGCTACACCTTC.

This clonotype was seen repeatedly, ten times or more. The gene calls are TRBV25-1 and TRBJ2-1; tentative D call: TRBD2 (6 bases). In germline, CDR1 is MGHDK, CDR2 SYGVNS. CDR3 size: 15 residues. The V and J ends lost 1 base and 7 bases respectively, with 14 bases between them. Written as DNA, the CDR3 is TGTGCCAGCAGTGAATCCGTCGGGAGTGAGAATGAGCAGTTCTTC. This sequence encodes CASSESVGSENEQFF.

The V and J genes are TRBV30 and TRBJ1-3; 7 bases fit TRBD1. The CDR3 consists of 13 residues. V shed 5 bases and J 4 bases; nucleotides not matched to a gene: 5. Germline lookup yields CDR1 GTSNPN and CDR2 SVGIG (reference sequence). CDR3 in DNA: TGTGCCTGGGATACAGGGGTCGGAAACACCATATATTTT. As protein: CAWDTGVGNTIYF.

Comments on this clonotype: Since a much larger clone is just one base distant, this may be a read error. This chain links TRBV4-3 with TRBJ2-1, with TRBD2 matching over 9 bases. Germline CDR1 LGHNA, CDR2 YSLEER. This CDR3 comprises 16 residues. The CDR3, as DNA: TGCGCCAGCAGCCAAGGTAGCGGGGGTGTGTACAATGATCAGTTCTTC. It translates to CASSQGSGGVYNDQFF.